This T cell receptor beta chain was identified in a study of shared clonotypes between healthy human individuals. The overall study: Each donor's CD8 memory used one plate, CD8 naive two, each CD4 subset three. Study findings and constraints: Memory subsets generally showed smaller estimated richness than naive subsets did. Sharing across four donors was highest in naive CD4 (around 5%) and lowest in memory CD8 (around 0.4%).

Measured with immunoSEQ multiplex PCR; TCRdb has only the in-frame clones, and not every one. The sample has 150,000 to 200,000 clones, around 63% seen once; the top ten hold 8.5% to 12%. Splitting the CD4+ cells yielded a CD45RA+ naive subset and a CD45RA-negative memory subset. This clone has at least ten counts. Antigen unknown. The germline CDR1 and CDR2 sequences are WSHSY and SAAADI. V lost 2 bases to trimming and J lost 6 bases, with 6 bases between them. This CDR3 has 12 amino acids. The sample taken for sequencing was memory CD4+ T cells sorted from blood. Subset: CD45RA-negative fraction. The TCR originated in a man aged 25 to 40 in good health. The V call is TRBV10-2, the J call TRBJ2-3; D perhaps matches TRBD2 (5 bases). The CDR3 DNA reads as TGCGCCAGCAGTGAGCGAGGGGATACGCAGTATTTT. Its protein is CASSERGDTQYF.